This entry lists 13 T cell receptor beta chains sequenced from one sample in a study of blood T cell repertoires in COVID-19. Sequencing used immunoSEQ multiplex PCR; TCRdb keeps in-frame clones, though not all of them. The sample records approximately 250,000 clones, around 83% being singletons. Material: peripheral blood. The receptors here all came from a woman aged 40 to 50 who had recovered from COVID-19.

This rearrangement joins TRBV30 to TRBJ2-7; 7 bases map to TRBD1. V lost 3 bases and J lost 7; bases outside the gene matches: 9. Germline V CDR1 and CDR2: GTSNPN, SVGIG (reference sequence). The CDR3 totals 13 residues. CDR3 sequence reads: CAWRHKGQWEQYF. For the CDR3, the DNA is TGTGCCTGGAGGCACAAGGGACAGTGGGAGCAGTACTTC.

With regard to this clone: Distinct nucleotide sequences in the sample also encode this CDR3. The chain has TRBV30 and TRBJ2-7; D perhaps matches TRBD2 (5 bases). Germline V gene data show CDR1 as GTSNPN and CDR2 as SVGIG (reference sequence). The CDR3 contains 12 residues. Trimming took off 0 bases at V and 2 bases at J, with 5 bases between the two ends. CDR3 in DNA: TGTGCCTGGAGTGTCGGGACCTACGAGCAGTACTTC. Amino acid sequence: CAWSVGTYEQYF.

V usage is TRBV2 and J usage is TRBJ2-2; the D gene is possibly TRBD2 (6 bases). This CDR3 spans 14 amino acids. Germline CDR1 SNHLY, CDR2 FYNNEI. The V gene lost 1 base and the J gene lost 6 bases, with 9 bases spanning the gap. Here the CDR3 DNA reads TGTGCCAGCAGTGAAGTTACGGGGGCCGGGGAGCTGTTTTTT. Amino acids: CASSEVTGAGELFF.

The chain has TRBV7-2 and TRBJ1-5; weak D call: TRBD1 (6 bases). Between the trimmed V and J ends, which lost 3 bases and 2 bases, there was a span of 14 bases. CDR1 and CDR2 from the germline V gene are SGHTA and FQGNSA. The CDR3 totals 16 residues. This CDR3 reads CASSFLWGQGNQPQHF. In DNA, the CDR3 is TGTGCCAGCAGCTTCCTCTGGGGACAAGGCAATCAGCCCCAGCATTTT.

The V and J genes are TRBV6-5 and TRBJ1-6, with D unresolved. V lost 2 bases to trimming and J lost 9 bases, with 17 bases between them. Germline V CDR1 and CDR2: MNHEY, SVGAGI. The CDR3 sequence is 16 residues long. The CDR3 reads CASSYQSLNPVSPLHF. The CDR3 bases are TGTGCCAGCAGTTACCAGTCTCTCAATCCTGTTTCACCCCTCCACTTT.

This chain joins TRBV5-6 and TRBJ2-6; 8 bases match TRBD1. Germline V gives CDR1 SGHDT, CDR2 YYEEEE. This CDR3 region has 18 residues. V shed 3 bases and J 0 bases; nucleotides not matched to a gene: 8. DNA for the CDR3: TGTGCCAGCAGCTCCCTCAGGGGGCGCCACTCTGGGGCCAACGTCCTGACTTTC. Protein: CASSSLRGRHSGANVLTF.

The table lists this clone with a count of one. The chain combines TRBV18 with TRBJ2-2, with a possible D match to TRBD1 (6 bases). The germline V gene encodes CDR1 KGHSH and CDR2 LQKENI. Trimming took 3 bases from V and 5 from J, leaving 16 bases between them. This CDR3 comprises 16 residues. The CDR3 reads CASSPRTVDYTGELFF. CDR3 DNA sequence: TGTGCCAGCTCACCGCGGACAGTGGATTATACCGGGGAGCTGTTTTTT.

Comments on this clone: Other DNA sequences in this specimen translate into the identical CDR3. The chain couples TRBV5-1 to TRBJ2-5, with a possible D match to TRBD1 (6 bases). The length of the CDR3 is 14 residues. V was shortened by 0 bases and J by 1 base, with 7 bases between the two germline ends. The germline V gene has CDR1 SGHRS and CDR2 YFSETQ. The DNA for the CDR3 is TGCGCCAGCAGCTTGGGGACAGCCCAAGAGACCCAGTACTTC. As protein: CASSLGTAQETQYF.

The chain carries TRBV12-3 or TRBV12-4 and TRBJ2-3; perhaps TRBD1 as D (5 bases). V was cut by 5 bases and J by 3 bases, with 9 bases left in between. CDR3 length equals 13 residues. CDR3 in amino acids: CASSPRQTDTQYF. The CDR3 DNA is TGTGCCAGCAGTCCACGACAGACAGATACGCAGTATTTT.

This chain joins TRBV18 and TRBJ1-4, with 7 nucleotides matching TRBD1. Germline loops: CDR1 KGHSH, CDR2 LQKENI. Losses at the gene ends were 4 bases for V and 7 bases for J; bases not matched to a gene: 12. The CDR3 runs 16 residues. CDR3 bases: TGTGCCAGCTCACGTCGGGAAGACAGGGCTAGTGAAAAACTGTTTTTT. Its protein is CASSRREDRASEKLFF.

The chain combines TRBV7-9 with TRBJ2-1, with a tentative D call TRBD1 (6 bases). The V gene's germline CDR1 is SEHNR and CDR2 FQNEAQ (reference sequence). This CDR3 has 15 residues. The V gene lost 5 bases and the J gene lost 4 bases, with 15 bases spanning the gap. This CDR3 is CASSPLAGAYNEQFF. CDR3 nucleotides: TGTGCCAGCAGCCCTCTGGCAGGGGCTTACAATGAGCAGTTCTTC.

This clone is a singleton in its sample. The chain carries TRBV10-3 and TRBJ2-7; 10 bases map to TRBD1. This CDR3 has 16 amino acids. The germline V gene encodes CDR1 ENHRY and CDR2 SYGVKD. Trimming took 2 bases from V and 9 from J; bases not matched to a gene: 13. The CDR3 DNA sequence: TGTGCCATCAGTGAGGGACAGGGGGGACTACGAAGGGGGCAGTACTTC. The encoded protein is CAISEGQGGLRRGQYF.

The chain recombines TRBV18 with TRBJ1-4; D call uncertain. The V end lost 0 bases, the J end lost 5 bases, and 4 bases lay between the germline ends. Germline V gene lookup returns CDR1 KGHSH and CDR2 LQKENI. CDR3 length equals 13 residues. CDR3 nucleotide sequence: TGTGCCAGCTCACCACCCAGGAATGAAAAACTGTTTTTT. Protein: CASSPPRNEKLFF.